The 25 T cell receptor beta chains in this list originate from one sample, sequenced in a study of technical replicates of blood from several donors (dated by TCRdb to 2016 to 2017). Libraries were constructed by the immunoSEQ multiplex PCR assay. This immuneACCESS table, as held by TCRdb, lists in-frame sequences with V and J called but not all clones. Of the missing ones, under half trace to an unresolved V gene in checked studies; the others have no known cause. The sample table shows under 85,000 clones, and about 90% are seen once. Jointly, the top ten make up about 0.4% of the sample. The sample consisted of T cells isolated from PBMCs. The receptors derive from a human donor in good health. Some clones in this sample may be carry-over from other donors' samples.

The CDR3 DNA is TGTGCCATCAGGTCAGGCGTCTCTGGAAACACCATATATTTT. Translated: CAIRSGVSGNTIYF. The V gene is TRBV10-3, the J gene TRBJ1-3; no reliable D call. Trimming shortened V by 6 bases and J by 0 bases, and 9 bases separated the two germline ends. The CDR3 runs 14 residues. Germline CDR1 ENHRY, CDR2 SYGVKD.

The V call is TRBV15, the J call TRBJ2-5; D remains unclear. From germline, CDR1 is LNHNV and CDR2 YYDKDF (reference sequence). The CDR3 covers 15 residues. With 4 bases removed from V and 5 bases from J, the gap between germline ends came to 17 bases. Here the CDR3 reads CATSTRTGFRETQYF. CDR3 DNA sequence: TGTGCCACCAGCACCCGTACCGGTTTTCGGGAGACCCAGTACTTC.

The chain recombines TRBV7-9 with TRBJ1-1, with no clear D. Germline V lookup: CDR1 SEHNR, CDR2 FQNEAQ (reference sequence). The CDR3 is made up of 13 amino acids. The germline V and J ends were trimmed by 3 bases and 6 bases, with 11 bases remaining between them. The DNA of the CDR3 is TGTGCCAGCAGCTTTCGGGGTAACGCTGAAGCTTTCTTT. Amino acids: CASSFRGNAEAFF.

The rearrangement links TRBV9 to TRBJ1-2, with D possibly being TRBD1 (6 bases). Per the germline V gene, CDR1 is SGDLS and CDR2 is YYNGEE. V dropped 4 bases and J dropped 0 bases, with 10 bases sitting between them. The length of the CDR3 is 14 residues. The CDR3 here is CASSPGQPNYGYTF. As DNA, the CDR3 is TGTGCCAGCAGCCCAGGACAGCCTAACTATGGCTACACCTTC.

The chain carries TRBV2 and TRBJ2-7, with 10 bases fitting TRBD2. The germline V gene has CDR1 SNHLY and CDR2 FYNNEI. The CDR3 loop spans 17 amino acids. With 6 bases clipped from V and 3 bases from J, the junction kept 14 bases outside the gene matches. CDR3 amino acids: CASSHPGPAGGNYEQYF. In nucleotides, the CDR3 is TGTGCCAGCAGCCATCCTGGCCCAGCGGGAGGGAACTACGAGCAGTACTTC.

CDR3: CASSQPGENTIYF. CDR3 in DNA: TGCGCCAGCAGCCAGCCAGGGGAAAACACCATATATTTT. The chain uses TRBV4-3 and TRBJ1-3; TRBD1 is a possible D gene (6 bases). V lost 3 bases and J lost 6, with 9 bases in between. The CDR3 length is 13 residues. CDR1 is LGHNA, CDR2 YSLEER, per germline.

In DNA form, the CDR3 reads TGTGCCAGCTCACCGGGGCAGGGGGCCTCCTACGAGCAGTACTTC. This codes for CASSPGQGASYEQYF. V and J are TRBV18 and TRBJ2-7; 8 nucleotides agree with TRBD1. The CDR3 consists of 15 residues. From germline, CDR1 is KGHSH and CDR2 LQKENI. V lost 3 bases, J lost 0 bases, and 4 bases stayed unmatched.

V usage is TRBV6-5 and J usage is TRBJ1-1; D is perhaps TRBD1 (5 bases). Per the germline V gene, CDR1 is MNHEY and CDR2 is SVGAGI. Trimming took 2 bases from V and 11 from J, leaving 12 bases between them. The CDR3 is made up of 12 amino acids. CDR3 nucleotides: TGTGCCAGCAGTTACAGTCAGGGAAAGGCTTTCTTT. Its protein product is CASSYSQGKAFF.

V is TRBV9 and J is TRBJ2-3; D might be TRBD2 (6 bases). This CDR3 has 16 residues. Per germline, CDR1 SGDLS and CDR2 YYNGEE. Trimming took off 2 bases at V and 2 bases at J, with 15 bases between the two ends. CDR3 protein: CASSVRGSSLTDTQYF. The CDR3 DNA is TGTGCCAGCAGCGTCCGGGGGAGCAGTCTCACAGATACGCAGTATTTT. Full variable domain (remainder filled in from reference TRBV9 and TRBJ2-3): DSGVTQTPKHLITATGQRVTLRCSPRSGDLSVYWYQQSLDQGLQFLIQYYNGEERAKGNILERFSAQQFPDLHSELNLSSLELGDSALYFCASSVRGSSLTDTQYFGPGTRLTVL.

The J gene is TRBJ1-1, the V gene TRBV11-3, with 11 bases identical to TRBD1. Germline lookup yields CDR1 SGHNT and CDR2 YENEEA. V lost 4 bases, J lost 4 bases, and 5 bases stayed unmatched. This CDR3 has 15 residues. The CDR3 here is CASSSRDRGFTEAFF. The CDR3 DNA sequence: TGTGCCAGCAGCTCCCGGGACAGGGGGTTCACTGAAGCTTTCTTT.

This chain's CDR3 is CASSPDRPDGYTF. The CDR3 DNA is TGTGCCAGCAGCCCAGACAGGCCCGATGGCTACACCTTC. This chain joins TRBV7-9 and TRBJ1-2; D perhaps matches TRBD1 (6 bases). This CDR3 contains 13 residues. In germline, CDR1 is SEHNR, CDR2 FQNEAQ (reference sequence). V shed 5 bases and J shed 6 bases, with 13 bases lying between them.

The CDR3 coding sequence is TGTGCCTGGAGTGTAGGTCAGGGGAACACTGAAGCTTTCTTT. Protein: CAWSVGQGNTEAFF. V and J are TRBV30 and TRBJ1-1; D might be TRBD1 (5 bases). There are 14 residues in the CDR3. The germline gives CDR1 GTSNPN, CDR2 SVGIG (reference sequence). V was pared by 0 bases and J by 1 base, with 9 bases between.

This clone was seen just once. The chain combines TRBV19 with TRBJ1-3, with D possibly being TRBD1 (6 bases). The V gene lost 9 bases and the J gene lost 4 bases, with 13 bases spanning the gap. This CDR3 has 13 residues. Germline lookup yields CDR1 LNHDA and CDR2 SQIVND (reference sequence). CDR3 protein: CASLQGDGNTIYF. The CDR3 DNA reads as TGTGCCAGCTTACAGGGAGACGGAAACACCATATATTTT.

The chain joins TRBV5-6 to TRBJ1-5; the match to TRBD1 covers 9 bases. The V gene end was trimmed by 4 bases and the J gene end by 4 bases; junction bases not matched to a gene: 6. Germline CDR1 SGHDT, CDR2 YYEEEE. This CDR3 has 15 residues. The CDR3 nucleotides read TGTGCCAGCAGCATTACAGGGGGCTCGAATCAGCCCCAGCATTTT. This sequence encodes CASSITGGSNQPQHF.

Only a few counts were recorded for this clone. The chain links TRBV27 to TRBJ2-7; D is possibly TRBD2 (5 bases). Germline CDR1 and CDR2: MNHEY and SMNVEV (reference sequence). V was shortened by 4 bases and J by 3 bases, with 16 bases between the two germline ends. CDR3 length: 15 amino acids. The CDR3 region is CASSSAGGGDYEQYF. CDR3 DNA sequence: TGTGCCAGCAGTTCCGCAGGAGGAGGCGACTACGAGCAGTACTTC.

The genes are TRBV7-8 and TRBJ1-1; perhaps TRBD1 as D (5 bases). V lost 7 bases and J 1 base, leaving 13 bases between the germline ends. Germline V gives CDR1 SGHVS, CDR2 FQNEAQ. CDR3 size: 14 residues. CDR3 sequence: CASKEGVSNTEAFF. CDR3 DNA sequence: TGTGCCAGCAAGGAAGGGGTGTCGAACACTGAAGCTTTCTTT.

The V and J genes are TRBV9 and TRBJ2-2; TRBD2 matches at 13 bases. The V gene's germline CDR1 is SGDLS and CDR2 YYNGEE. The length of the CDR3 is 15 residues. Trimming cost V 4 bases and J 5 bases; bases outside gene matches: 2. The CDR3 nucleotides read TGTGCCAGCAGCATGACTAGCGGGAGGACCGGGGAGCTGTTTTTT. It codes for CASSMTSGRTGELFF. Filled out from reference TRBV9 and TRBJ2-2, the complete variable domain reads DSGVTQTPKHLITATGQRVTLRCSPRSGDLSVYWYQQSLDQGLQFLIQYYNGEERAKGNILERFSAQQFPDLHSELNLSSLELGDSALYFCASSMTSGRTGELFFGEGSRLTVL.

The chain uses TRBV11-2 and TRBJ2-1; TRBD2 might be the D (5 bases). The V gene lost 0 bases and the J gene lost 7 bases, with 10 bases spanning the gap. The germline CDR1 and CDR2 sequences are SGHAT and FQNNGV. The CDR3 covers 14 residues. CDR3 bases: TGTGCCAGCAGCTTAGAAGGACTGTTAAATGAGCAGTTCTTC. Translated: CASSLEGLLNEQFF.

V and J are TRBV2 and TRBJ1-1, with TRBD1 identical over 8 bases. Unmatched junction bases numbered 7, after V lost 7 bases and J lost 6 bases. CDR3 length: 13 residues. Per germline, CDR1 SNHLY and CDR2 FYNNEI. For the CDR3, the DNA is TGTGCCAGCATAGGCAGGGGGCTTTCTGAAGCTTTCTTT. Its protein product is CASIGRGLSEAFF.

The chain employs TRBV7-6 and TRBJ2-1; the match to TRBD2 covers 7 bases. The V segment lost 1 base and the J segment 8 bases; nucleotides outside the gene matches: 5. The CDR3 loop spans 14 amino acids. The germline V gene has CDR1 SGHVS and CDR2 FNYEAQ. The CDR3 region is CASSLGASGDEQFF. The CDR3 DNA reads as TGTGCCAGCAGCTTAGGGGCTAGCGGAGATGAGCAGTTCTTC.

The CDR3: CASSQSGNTYNEQFF. CDR3 nucleotides: TGTGCCAGCAGCCAGAGCGGGAATACCTACAATGAGCAGTTCTTC. The V and J genes are TRBV7-3 and TRBJ2-1; 7 nucleotides line up with TRBD2. Germline assignment: CDR1 SGHTA and CDR2 FQGTGA. The CDR3 runs 15 residues. V gave up 5 bases and J gave up 2 bases; unmatched junction bases: 6.

This sequence joins TRBV9 and TRBJ2-5; the match to TRBD2 covers 9 bases. CDR1 and CDR2 from the germline V gene are SGDLS and YYNGEE. The CDR3 contains 16 residues. The ends lost 0 bases at V and 0 bases at J; junction bases unmatched: 3. This CDR3 reads CASSVGAGGYQETQYF. CDR3 sequence (DNA): TGTGCCAGCAGCGTAGGGGCGGGAGGGTACCAAGAGACCCAGTACTTC.

This rearrangement joins TRBV30 to TRBJ2-1; D gene unclear. In germline, CDR1 is GTSNPN, CDR2 SVGIG (reference sequence). The CDR3 is 12 amino acids. The V end lost 2 bases, the J end lost 6 bases, and 8 bases lay between the germline ends. CDR3 in amino acids: CAWSPDFNEQFF. The CDR3 DNA is TGTGCCTGGAGTCCTGACTTCAATGAGCAGTTCTTC.

The chain has TRBV5-8 and TRBJ2-7; 10 bases align to TRBD1. Germline V gives CDR1 SGHTS, CDR2 YDEGEE. The CDR3 runs 16 residues. The junction had 6 bases not matched to a gene; V was cut back by 3 bases and J by 0 bases. The CDR3 is CASSSPRTGGSYEQYF. CDR3 nucleotides: TGTGCCAGCAGCTCTCCTAGGACAGGGGGCTCCTACGAGCAGTACTTC.

This chain joins TRBV7-2 and TRBJ2-3; 11 bases agree with TRBD2. The length of the CDR3 is 15 residues. The V segment lost 4 bases and the J segment 4 bases; nucleotides outside the gene matches: 4. Germline V CDR1 and CDR2: SGHTA, FQGNSA. The CDR3 sequence is CASSWGLAVADTQYF. CDR3 sequence (DNA): TGTGCCAGCAGCTGGGGACTAGCGGTTGCAGATACGCAGTATTTT.